The 15 T cell receptor beta chains reported below all come from one sample, sequenced in a study of beta chain features in type 1 diabetes. The isolated RNA, all of it, was reverse transcribed, so expressed TCRB transcripts were what got sequenced. Libraries were prepared by immunoSEQ multiplex PCR; TCRdb keeps only in-frame clonotypes and omits some of them. This sample has about 250,000 clones; 14% occur once, and the top ten carry approximately 0.024%. Sequenced input: naive CD4+ T cells from blood. These receptors were taken from a woman aged 40 to 55 in good health.

This clone has a handful of counts. CDR3 nucleotide sequence: TGCGCCAGCAGCCAAGATACGTCTACTACGCCAGTAGGCTACACCTTC. Its translation: CASSQDTSTTPVGYTF. This sequence joins TRBV4-3 and TRBJ1-2; D is undetermined. Deletions cut 0 bases from V and 8 bases from J, with 19 bases between. The CDR3 totals 16 residues. CDR1 is LGHNA and CDR2 is YSLEER in the germline V gene.

A few counts support this clone. This chain links TRBV18 with TRBJ1-6; 8 bases align to TRBD1. Germline lookup yields CDR1 KGHSH and CDR2 LQKENI. V lost 3 bases, J lost 13 bases, and 5 bases stayed unmatched. The CDR3 has 13 amino acids. The CDR3 loop is CASSPDRDSPLHF. The CDR3 nucleotides read TGTGCCAGCTCACCGGACAGGGACTCCCCCCTCCACTTT.

This sequence joins TRBV9 and TRBJ1-1; no firm D call. This CDR3 has 14 residues. V shed 0 bases and J shed 4 bases, with 10 bases lying between them. Germline V gives CDR1 SGDLS, CDR2 YYNGEE. The DNA of the CDR3 is TGTGCCAGCAGCGTAGTTGGCCGGGGCACTGAAGCTTTCTTT. This sequence encodes CASSVVGRGTEAFF.

This clone was found a few times. The rearrangement links TRBV19 to TRBJ2-5, with D perhaps TRBD2 (6 bases). Trimming took 5 bases from V and 5 from J, leaving 12 bases between them. Germline V lookup: CDR1 LNHDA, CDR2 SQIVND (reference sequence). The CDR3 length is 13 residues. In DNA, the CDR3 is TGTGCCAGTAGTGGGACGGAGGGGGAGACCCAGTACTTC. Translating gives CASSGTEGETQYF.

This clone was found a few times. The gene calls are TRBV16 and TRBJ1-2; D gene uncertain. This CDR3 comprises 14 residues. V was trimmed by 2 bases and J by 0 bases, leaving 7 bases between them. Germline V gene data show CDR1 as KGHSY and CDR2 as FQNENV. Written as DNA, the CDR3 is TGTGCCAGCAGCCAAGCGAGTTCTAACTATGGCTACACCTTC. Translated, it gives CASSQASSNYGYTF.

This sequence joins TRBV5-4 and TRBJ1-6; D is unclear. The CDR3 covers 15 residues. Trimming took off 1 base at V and 0 bases at J, with 5 bases between the two ends. Germline CDR1 and CDR2: SGHNT and YYREEE (reference sequence). CDR3 sequence reads: CASSLIGSYNSPLHF. The DNA for the CDR3 is TGTGCCAGCAGCTTGATCGGCTCCTATAATTCACCCCTCCACTTT.

This clone was observed a handful of times. This chain joins TRBV28 and TRBJ2-7; D might be TRBD1 (5 bases). Trimming left V 5 bases short and J 3 bases short, with 17 bases between. From germline, CDR1 is MDHEN and CDR2 SYDVKM. This CDR3 comprises 15 residues. Here the CDR3 reads CASSLPTRGYYEQYF. CDR3 in DNA: TGTGCCAGCAGTCTCCCGACAAGGGGTTACTACGAGCAGTACTTC.

The chain recombines TRBV7-9 with TRBJ2-2, with D uncertain. The CDR3 spans 15 residues. CDR1 and CDR2 from the germline V gene are SEHNR and FQNEAQ (reference sequence). The germline V and J ends were trimmed by 5 bases and 6 bases, with 16 bases remaining between them. The CDR3 sequence: CASSPNSLLPGELFF. The CDR3 nucleotides are TGTGCCAGCAGCCCAAACTCCCTACTCCCCGGGGAGCTGTTTTTT.

This clone has only a few counts. The J gene is TRBJ1-5, the V gene TRBV28; D is undetermined. This CDR3 is 14 amino acids long. Trimming pared 4 bases from V and 0 bases from J, leaving 7 bases between. The germline V gene encodes CDR1 MDHEN and CDR2 SYDVKM. The CDR3 bases are TGTGCCAGCAGTTCTCTCCCTAGCAATCAGCCCCAGCATTTT. This codes for CASSSLPSNQPQHF.

The rearrangement uses TRBV5-1 and TRBJ2-5, with 13 nucleotides matching TRBD2. With V trimmed by 0 bases and J by 1 base, 6 bases remained unmatched. This CDR3 has 18 residues. From germline, CDR1 is SGHRS and CDR2 YFSETQ. The CDR3 nucleotides read TGCGCCAGCAGCTTGGTTCAACGGACTAGCGGGGGCCAAGAGACCCAGTACTTC. This encodes CASSLVQRTSGGQETQYF.

The chain has TRBV11-2 and TRBJ1-1; D is uncertain. Trimming removed 3 bases from V and 7 bases from J, with 9 bases in between. This CDR3 contains 12 residues. Germline CDR1 reads SGHAT; CDR2 reads FQNNGV. CDR3: CASSFMTGEAFF. Written as DNA, the CDR3 is TGTGCCAGCAGCTTTATGACGGGTGAAGCTTTCTTT.

The V call is TRBV5-1, the J call TRBJ2-4; 11 bases align to TRBD2. The CDR3 consists of 16 residues. Germline CDR1 reads SGHRS; CDR2 reads YFSETQ. V lost 4 bases, J lost 5 bases, and 8 bases stayed unmatched. In DNA, the CDR3 is TGCGCCAGCAGCACCTCGACTAGCGGGGAGGAAAACATTCAGTACTTC. Protein product: CASSTSTSGEENIQYF.

With respect to this clone: Mismatch with germline at one junction end may stem from a read error. The rearrangement links TRBV7-7 to TRBJ2-2, with 10 bases that match TRBD1. Germline V gives CDR1 SSHAT, CDR2 FNYEAQ (reference sequence). The CDR3 is 15 amino acids. The CDR3 sequence is CASSRQGAVTGELFF. For the CDR3, the DNA is TGTGCTAGCAGCCGACAGGGGGCGGTCACCGGGGAGCTGTTTTTT.

The chain uses TRBV10-3 and TRBJ2-6; the match to TRBD1 covers 7 bases. The germline V gene encodes CDR1 ENHRY and CDR2 SYGVKD. The CDR3 has 22 amino acids. Trimming removed 1 base from V and 0 bases from J; junction bases left unmatched: 18. In nucleotides, the CDR3 is TGTGCCATCAGTGAGTTAGTTCGGGACAGCCCCTGGGGAACCTCTGGGGCCAACGTCCTGACTTTC. It translates to CAISELVRDSPWGTSGANVLTF.

The V call is TRBV2, the J call TRBJ2-3; 14 bases match TRBD2. The germline gives CDR1 SNHLY, CDR2 FYNNEI. The V segment lost 6 bases and the J segment 4 bases; nucleotides outside the gene matches: 3. This CDR3 has 15 residues. CDR3 bases: TGTGCCAGCAGGGGGACTAGCGGGGGTGCAGATACGCAGTATTTT. Its translation is CASRGTSGGADTQYF.